This is a list of T cell receptor beta chains from one sample in a study of OX40 agonist ivuxolimab in advanced cancers. Sequenced by immunoSEQ multiplex PCR; TCRdb stores in-frame clones only, minus some. This sample has 90,000 to 95,000 clones; about 90% occur once, and the top ten carry approximately 4%. The material sequenced was CD4+ or CD8+ T cells sorted from blood, taken in a trial of the OX40 agonist ivuxolimab. The source of these receptors is an adult with an advanced solid tumor such as melanoma, head and neck, liver or kidney cancer. Both conserved end residues are part of each CDR3. The D gene is left open where the match is weak. Clone size is shown for a subset of rows, as once, few, many or a class of expanded clone.

clone_size,v_call,j_call,d_call,cdr3_nt,cdr3_aa
.,TRBV13,TRBJ1-4,.,TGTGCCAGCAGCTTACGATCAGGGCGCGAAAAACTGTTTTTT,CASSLRSGREKLFF
.,TRBV9,TRBJ2-2,TRBD2,TGTGCCAGCAGCGTTCTAGCGGGGGCGACAAGGACCGGGGAGCTGTTTTTT,CASSVLAGATRTGELFF
.,TRBV10-3,TRBJ2-5,TRBD1,TGTGCCACAACCGGGACAGGGAAATTTGAGACCCAGTACTTC,CATTGTGKFETQYF
.,TRBV6-4,TRBJ1-2,.,TGTGCCAGCAGTAGGAACACAAATTATGGCTACACCTTC,CASSRNTNYGYTF
.,TRBV30,TRBJ2-3,.,TGTGCCTGCCCTAGGGCAGATACGCAGTATTTT,CACPRADTQYF
.,TRBV11-2,TRBJ2-2,TRBD1,TGTGCCAGCAGCGAAACAGGGGGCCCGAACACCGGGGAGCTGTTTTTT,CASSETGGPNTGELFF
.,TRBV10-3,TRBJ2-1,.,TGTGCCATCAGTGAGCCGGAACTGGGCACGGATGACGAGCAGTTCTTC,CAISEPELGTDDEQFF
.,TRBV11-2,TRBJ1-2,.,TGTGCCAGCAGCTTAGAACAGTTAGGTAGCGGGTTTGGCTTC,CASSLEQLGSGFGF
.,TRBV28,TRBJ2-7,TRBD1,TGTGCCAGCAGGGACAGGTTCTACGAGCAGTACTTC,CASRDRFYEQYF
.,TRBV19,TRBJ1-5,.,TGTGCCAGTAGTATTTCTTTAGACAGATTTAGCAATCAGCCCCAGCATTTT,CASSISLDRFSNQPQHF
few,TRBV6-6,TRBJ1-1,.,TGTGCCAGCAGTTGGGCCGGGTTGGGTGAAGCTTTCTTT,CASSWAGLGEAFF
.,TRBV5-1,TRBJ2-5,TRBD2,TGCGCCAGCAGCTCTACGACTAGCGGGACGGCGGAGACCCAGTACTTC,CASSSTTSGTAETQYF
.,TRBV2,TRBJ2-7,TRBD2,TGTGCCAGCAGGGCGGGAGTTAAGCTGGGGGAGCAGTACTTC,CASRAGVKLGEQYF
.,TRBV4-3,TRBJ1-3,.,TGCGCCAGCAGCCAAGATCTGCTCCCCGGAAACACCATATATTTT,CASSQDLLPGNTIYF
once,TRBV27,TRBJ1-5,.,TGTGCCAGCAGTCCCCTTTATGGGACATATCAGCCCCAGCATTTT,CASSPLYGTYQPQHF
few,TRBV19,TRBJ2-6,.,TGTGCCAGTTCCAAGGGCGGTTTCTCTGGGGCCAACGTCCTGACTTTC,CASSKGGFSGANVLTF
.,TRBV10-3,TRBJ1-1,TRBD1,TGTGCCATCAGTCCAGGGGGCAAGGGCACTGAAGCTTTCTTT,CAISPGGKGTEAFF
.,TRBV7-9,TRBJ2-2,.,TGTGCCAGCAGCTTAGCAGGGGGTAACACCGGGGAGCTGTTTTTT,CASSLAGGNTGELFF
few,TRBV19,TRBJ1-1,.,TGTGCCAGTAGTATAGCCGGATATGGGGACACTGAAGCTTTCTTT,CASSIAGYGDTEAFF
once,TRBV11-2,TRBJ2-7,TRBD1,TGTGCCAGCAGCGCGCGGACAGGAACGCCCGGTGTCGAGCAGTACTTC,CASSARTGTPGVEQYF
.,TRBV28,TRBJ1-1,TRBD1,TGTGCCAGCAGAGCCCAGGGGGGTGACACTGAAGCTTTCTTT,CASRAQGGDTEAFF
.,TRBV15,TRBJ2-3,.,TGTGCCACCAGCAGAGATCGGGATACGCAGTATTTT,CATSRDRDTQYF
few,TRBV7-2,TRBJ2-3,TRBD2,TGTGCCAGCAGCCTCCCGACTAGCGGGGTGGATACGCAGTATTTT,CASSLPTSGVDTQYF
.,TRBV2,TRBJ2-1,.,TGTGCCAGCAGTGGAGGCAATGAGCAGTTCTTC,CASSGGNEQFF